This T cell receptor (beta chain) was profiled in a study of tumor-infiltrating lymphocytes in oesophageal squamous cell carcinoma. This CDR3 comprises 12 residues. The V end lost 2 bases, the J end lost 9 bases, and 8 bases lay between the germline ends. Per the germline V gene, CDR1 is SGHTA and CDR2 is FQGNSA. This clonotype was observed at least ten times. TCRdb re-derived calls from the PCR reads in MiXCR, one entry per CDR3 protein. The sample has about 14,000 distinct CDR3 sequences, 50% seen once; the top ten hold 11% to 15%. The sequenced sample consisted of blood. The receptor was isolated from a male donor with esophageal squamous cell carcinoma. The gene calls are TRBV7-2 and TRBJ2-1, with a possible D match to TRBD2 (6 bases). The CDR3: CASSLTSIEQFF. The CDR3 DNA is TGTGCCAGCAGCTTAACTAGCATTGAGCAGTTCTTC.